Shown below are 28 T cell receptor beta chains from a single sample sequenced in a study of control samples from healthy donors and cancer patients. Here immunoSEQ multiplex PCR was the method, and the copy in TCRdb shows in-frame clones only, minus some. The profile shows about 170,000 clones, roughly 92% of them singletons. Sequencing was done on a sample of blood. The receptors stem from a woman aged 18-35 years in good health.

The chain combines TRBV10-3 with TRBJ2-7; maybe TRBD1 (6 bases). The CDR3 loop spans 14 amino acids. Germline CDR1 ENHRY, CDR2 SYGVKD. V was shortened by 3 bases and J by 4 bases, with 13 bases between the two germline ends. CDR3 amino acids: CAISEGQSIYEQYF. In DNA, the CDR3 is TGTGCCATCAGTGAAGGACAGAGCATTTACGAGCAGTACTTC.

The chain employs TRBV6-5 and TRBJ1-6, with a tentative D call TRBD1 (6 bases). Germline V lookup: CDR1 MNHEY, CDR2 SVGAGI. CDR3 length: 15 amino acids. With 5 bases removed from V and 3 bases from J, the gap between germline ends came to 11 bases. The CDR3 loop reads CASSRQEDYNSPLHF. The DNA of the CDR3 is TGTGCCAGCAGTAGACAGGAGGACTATAATTCACCCCTCCACTTT.

The chain uses TRBV4-3 and TRBJ2-1, with TRBD2 as a possible D gene (6 bases). The V end was cut by 0 bases, the J end by 8 bases, with 14 bases between. This CDR3 is 15 amino acids long. Germline V gene data show CDR1 as LGHNA and CDR2 as YSLEER. The DNA of the CDR3 is TGCGCCAGCAGCCAAGATAAACGGGAGAAGGATGAGCAGTTCTTC. It yields the protein CASSQDKREKDEQFF.

J is TRBJ1-1 and V is TRBV5-1; 10 bases fit TRBD1. Germline-derived CDR1 and CDR2 are SGHRS and YFSETQ. Trimming cost V 5 bases and J 9 bases; bases outside gene matches: 4. CDR3 length: 12 residues. The CDR3 DNA sequence: TGCGCCAGCAGGTCTGACAGGGGGCAAGCTTTCTTT. This sequence encodes CASRSDRGQAFF.

This clone came up once. The rearrangement uses TRBV7-2 and TRBJ1-2; possible D gene TRBD1, 6 bases. Germline-derived CDR1 and CDR2 are SGHTA and FQGNSA. The V and J ends lost 1 base and 2 bases respectively, with 11 bases between them. This CDR3 comprises 15 residues. The CDR3 here is CASSLDRGGNYGYTF. The CDR3 DNA sequence: TGTGCCAGCAGCTTAGATAGGGGGGGCAACTATGGCTACACCTTC.

The rearrangement uses TRBV4-3 and TRBJ2-2, with D unresolved. Trimming removed 0 bases at V and 3 bases at J, with 11 bases between. Germline V gene lookup returns CDR1 LGHNA and CDR2 YSLEER. This CDR3 contains 16 residues. The CDR3 DNA reads TGCGCCAGCAGCCAAGATCCGGGTCGTCACACCGGGGAGCTGTTTTTT. Amino acids: CASSQDPGRHTGELFF.

This rearrangement joins TRBV7-8 to TRBJ1-3, with TRBD1 identical over 7 bases. CDR3 length: 14 residues. Germline-derived CDR1 and CDR2 are SGHVS and FQNEAQ. V dropped 2 bases and J dropped 2; count of bases not matched to a gene: 0. The chain's CDR3 is CASSLTGAGNTIYF. As DNA, the CDR3 is TGTGCCAGCAGCTTAACAGGGGCTGGAAACACCATATATTTT.

The chain uses TRBV19 and TRBJ1-1, with 7 bases fitting TRBD1. This CDR3 is 14 amino acids long. V was pared by 6 bases and J by 4 bases, with 8 bases of the junction left unmatched. In germline, CDR1 is LNHDA, CDR2 SQIVND (reference sequence). This CDR3 reads CASRRDSLATEAFF. In nucleotides, the CDR3 is TGTGCCAGTAGGCGGGACAGTTTGGCCACTGAAGCTTTCTTT.

This clone came up once. This rearrangement joins TRBV7-2 to TRBJ2-1; 10 nucleotides match TRBD2. J gave up 6 bases and V 5 bases, and 7 bases lay outside the gene matches. Looked up from germline, CDR1 is SGHTA and CDR2 is FQGNSA. There are 15 residues in the CDR3. CDR3 nucleotides: TGTGCCAGCAGCCACCTGGGGACTAGCGTCAATGAGCAGTTCTTC. This codes for CASSHLGTSVNEQFF.

V and J are TRBV7-8 and TRBJ2-3; 8 positions agree with TRBD1. The CDR3 is 16 residues long. Germline values: CDR1 SGHVS, CDR2 FQNEAQ. Trimming removed 1 base from V and 6 bases from J; junction bases left unmatched: 9. The CDR3 region is CASSLGAGGGRDTQYF. The CDR3 DNA reads TGTGCCAGCAGCTTAGGGGCAGGGGGCGGTAGGGATACGCAGTATTTT. The whole variable domain, remainder taken from reference TRBV7-8 and TRBJ2-3, is GAGVSQSPRYKVAKRGQDVALRCDPISGHVSLFWYQQALGQGPEFLTYFQNEAQLDKSGLPSDRFFAERPEGSVSTLKIQRTQQEDSAVYLCASSLGAGGGRDTQYFGPGTRLTVL.

V gene TRBV5-1 combines with J gene TRBJ2-2; 8 nucleotides align to TRBD1. The germline V gene has CDR1 SGHRS and CDR2 YFSETQ. The CDR3 sequence is 16 residues long. The junction had 10 bases not matched to a gene; V was cut back by 4 bases and J by 5 bases. CDR3 region: CASSPTRQGRTGELFF. CDR3 DNA: TGCGCCAGCAGCCCGACTAGACAGGGGCGGACCGGGGAGCTGTTTTTT.

The CDR3 loop is CASSLVVSEQYF. CDR3 sequence (DNA): TGTGCCAGCAGCTTGGTGGTTTCCGAGCAGTACTTC. The V gene is TRBV5-6, the J gene TRBJ2-7, with D uncertain. This CDR3 has 12 residues. Trimming cost V 0 bases and J 6 bases, with 7 bases left between them. Per germline, CDR1 SGHDT and CDR2 YYEEEE. Using reference TRBV5-6 and TRBJ2-7 for the parts outside the CDR3, the full variable domain is DAGVTQSPTHLIKTRGQQVTLRCSPKSGHDTVSWYQQALGQGPQFIFQYYEEEERQRGNFPDRFSGHQFPNYSSELNVNALLLGDSALYLCASSLVVSEQYFGPGTRLTVT.

This clone appeared a single time. J is TRBJ1-4 and V is TRBV9; 7 bases line up with TRBD1. The length of the CDR3 is 16 residues. Per germline, CDR1 SGDLS and CDR2 YYNGEE. The V and J ends lost 0 bases and 7 bases, in that order; junction bases with no gene match: 9. CDR3 residues: CASSVAQGQEGEKLFF. The CDR3 DNA is TGTGCCAGCAGCGTAGCTCAAGGACAGGAGGGTGAAAAACTGTTTTTT.

Concerning this clone itself: At one end, the junction sequence differs from germline, possibly due to a read error. V is TRBV15 and J is TRBJ2-1; 7 bases fit TRBD1. Germline-derived CDR1 and CDR2 are LNHNV and YYDKDF (reference sequence). The CDR3 has 15 amino acids. The CDR3: CATGRTGQYGNEQFF. DNA for the CDR3: TGTGCCACCGGCAGGACGGGACAGTATGGAAATGAGCAGTTCTTC.

The chain joins TRBV5-6 to TRBJ2-7, with 14 positions matching TRBD2. The CDR3 is 18 residues long. CDR1 is SGHDT and CDR2 is YYEEEE in the germline V gene. The trim removed 1 base at V and 3 bases at J, leaving 9 bases unmatched. CDR3: CASSLLGTSGSVVYEQYF. DNA of the CDR3: TGTGCCAGCAGCTTGCTCGGGACTAGCGGGAGTGTCGTCTACGAGCAGTACTTC.

The rearrangement uses TRBV3-1 (or the pseudogene TRBV3-2) and TRBJ1-3; D is unclear. V dropped 2 bases and J dropped 4 bases, with 15 bases sitting between them. The germline gives CDR1 LGHDT, CDR2 YNNKEL (reference sequence). This CDR3 contains 16 residues. CDR3 sequence reads: CASSQRRAYSGNTIYF. CDR3 sequence (DNA): TGTGCCAGCAGCCAACGCCGGGCCTACTCCGGAAACACCATATATTTT.

V usage is TRBV28 and J usage is TRBJ2-7; D gene ambiguous. The V end was cut by 8 bases, the J end by 4 bases, with 9 bases between. The germline V gene encodes CDR1 MDHEN and CDR2 SYDVKM. The CDR3 totals 11 residues. The CDR3 here is CASASFYEQYF. Written as DNA, the CDR3 is TGTGCCAGCGCATCCTTTTACGAGCAGTACTTC.

This chain connects TRBV15 to TRBJ2-1; 13 nucleotides line up with TRBD2. V gave up 3 bases and J gave up 6 bases; unmatched junction bases: 2. Germline CDR1 and CDR2: LNHNV and YYDKDF (reference sequence). The CDR3 runs 15 residues. CDR3 sequence: CATSSTSGGANEQFF. CDR3 sequence (DNA): TGTGCCACCAGCAGCACTAGCGGGGGGGCCAATGAGCAGTTCTTC.

The V gene is TRBV6-6, the J gene TRBJ1-3; D remains unclear. The CDR3 is 14 residues long. Trimming took off 2 bases at V and 0 bases at J, with 5 bases between the two ends. Per germline, CDR1 MNHNY and CDR2 SVGAGI (reference sequence). The CDR3 DNA reads TGTGCCAGCAGTTACAACCACTCTGGAAACACCATATATTTT. This sequence encodes CASSYNHSGNTIYF.

The chain couples TRBV19 to TRBJ1-2; weak D call: TRBD1 (5 bases). This CDR3 contains 13 residues. Trimming cost V 2 bases and J 8 bases, with 12 bases left between them. CDR1 and CDR2 (germline): LNHDA, SQIVND (reference sequence). The DNA of the CDR3 is TGTGCCAGTAGTATATTTGAAGACAGAGGCTACACCTTC. Amino acid sequence: CASSIFEDRGYTF.

This chain connects TRBV21-1 to TRBJ2-7; the table's D call TRBD1 went unverified against the DNA. TRBV21-1 is described as a pseudogene. The CDR3 has 15 amino acids. CDR3 in DNA: TGTGCCAGCAGCCACCGGGACAGGGGGAAGGACGAGCAGTACTTC. Protein product: CASSHRDRGKDEQYF.

This clone was seen once. V and J are TRBV6-4 and TRBJ1-2; the match to TRBD1 covers 10 bases. The CDR3 length is 15 residues. V was pared by 6 bases and J by 2 bases, with 6 bases of the junction left unmatched. The V gene's germline CDR1 is MRHNA and CDR2 SNTAGT. The DNA of the CDR3 is TGTGCCAGCAGGAAGGGGACAGGGGAAAACTATGGCTACACCTTC. It translates to CASRKGTGENYGYTF.

V and J are TRBV3-1 (or the pseudogene TRBV3-2) and TRBJ2-1; D is possibly TRBD2 (5 bases). V was clipped by 5 bases and J by 10 bases, with 9 bases between them. Germline values: CDR1 LGHDT, CDR2 YNNKEL (reference sequence). The CDR3 is made up of 11 amino acids. The DNA for the CDR3 is TGTGCCAGCAGCTTCCGACTAGAGCAGTTCTTC. This codes for CASSFRLEQFF.

With regard to this clone: Other DNA variants within this sample encode the same CDR3. The chain employs TRBV6-5 and TRBJ2-7, with 7 bases identical to TRBD2. The length of the CDR3 is 16 residues. Trimming at V came to 1 base and at J to 4 bases, leaving 10 bases not matched to a gene. Germline V lookup: CDR1 MNHEY, CDR2 SVGAGI. CDR3 DNA: TGTGCCAGCAGTTACTATCGGGCTAGCGGACTTTACGAGCAGTACTTC. Translating gives CASSYYRASGLYEQYF.

The rearrangement uses TRBV5-5 and TRBJ2-5; D uncertain. Germline V lookup: CDR1 SGHKS, CDR2 YYEKEE (reference sequence). The CDR3 loop spans 13 amino acids. V lost 0 bases to trimming and J lost 2 bases, with 5 bases between them. The CDR3 nucleotides read TGTGCCAGCAGCTTGGGCCCGCAAGAGACCCAGTACTTC. Amino acids: CASSLGPQETQYF.

The V call is TRBV4-1, the J call TRBJ2-5; no definite D call. The CDR3 runs to 17 residues. Deletions cut 4 bases from V and 1 base from J, with 19 bases between. CDR1 is MGHRA, CDR2 YSYEKL, per germline. In nucleotides, the CDR3 is TGCGCCAGCAGCCGGTCAATGTGGGCGGAGACCCAAGAGACCCAGTACTTC. Protein: CASSRSMWAETQETQYF.

The chain links TRBV6-2 or TRBV6-3 to TRBJ1-2; weak D call: TRBD1 (5 bases). V was cut by 4 bases and J by 4 bases, with 13 bases left in between. CDR1 MNHEY and CDR2 SVGEGT come from the germline V gene. The CDR3 is 14 residues long. CDR3 nucleotides: TGTGCCAGCAGTTTTGTGCATGGGGGCTATGGCTACACCTTC. This gives the protein CASSFVHGGYGYTF.

The rearrangement uses TRBV24-1 and TRBJ2-1; 7 bases line up with TRBD1. V was clipped by 4 bases and J by 4 bases; unmatched bases: 9. CDR1 is KGHDR, CDR2 SFDVKD, per germline. This CDR3 is built from 16 residues. This CDR3 is CATSDSGTEFYNEQFF. As DNA, the CDR3 is TGTGCCACCAGTGACTCCGGGACAGAATTTTACAATGAGCAGTTCTTC.